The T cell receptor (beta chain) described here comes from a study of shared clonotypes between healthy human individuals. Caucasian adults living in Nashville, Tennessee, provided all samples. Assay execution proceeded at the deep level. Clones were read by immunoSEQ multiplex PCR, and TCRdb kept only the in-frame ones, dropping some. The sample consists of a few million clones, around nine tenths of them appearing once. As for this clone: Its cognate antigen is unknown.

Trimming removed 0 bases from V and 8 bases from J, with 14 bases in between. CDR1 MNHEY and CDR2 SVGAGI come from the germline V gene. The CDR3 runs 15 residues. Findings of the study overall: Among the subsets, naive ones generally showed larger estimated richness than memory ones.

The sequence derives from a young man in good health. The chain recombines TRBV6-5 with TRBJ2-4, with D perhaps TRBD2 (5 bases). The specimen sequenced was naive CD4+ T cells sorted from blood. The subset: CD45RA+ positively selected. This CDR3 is CASSYSTGNSDIQYF. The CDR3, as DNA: TGTGCCAGCAGTTACTCGACGGGGAACTCAGACATTCAGTACTTC.